This TCR beta chain came from a study of T-cell memory formation after mild COVID-19. This CDR3 has 11 residues. The germline V gene encodes CDR1 MNHEY and CDR2 SVGAGI. The V end lost 9 bases, the J end lost 0 bases, and 5 bases lay between the germline ends. Using its own MiXCR run on the 5' RACE reads, TCRdb lists one record per CDR3 protein. The sample carries almost 350,000 distinct CDR3 sequences, about 20% recorded once. This clonotype was counted a few times. The chain recombines TRBV6-5 with TRBJ1-1; D unclear. The sequence was obtained from a man younger than 35 who had mild COVID-19 (a few samples of this study predate the infection). Cell type and time point are not known. The sample consisted of PBMCs or a T cell subset sorted from them (not recorded which). The CDR3 nucleotides are TGTGCCAGTATCATGAACACTGAAGCTTTCTTT. This translates into CASIMNTEAFF.